The next 30 T cell receptor beta chains were all read from a single sample in a study of CD8 T cells in ankylosing spondylitis. A single record per CDR3 protein comes from TCRdb applying MiXCR to the 5' RACE reads. Among around 150,000 distinct CDR3 sequences listed, about a sixth were seen once. Input material: blood, either unsorted or a sorted T cell fraction (not recorded which). The source is a male donor with ankylosing spondylitis or in good health (not recorded which).

V gene TRBV11-2 combines with J gene TRBJ1-1, with D possibly matching TRBD1 (5 bases). This CDR3 comprises 15 residues. V was clipped by 4 bases and J by 3 bases, with 15 bases between them. CDR1 and CDR2 from the germline V gene are SGHAT and FQNNGV. The CDR3 DNA sequence: TGTGCCAGCAGCTACCCCCTCCGGGGGGACACTGAAGCTTTCTTT. Protein product: CASSYPLRGDTEAFF.

In this sample, this clonotype turned up once. The chain combines TRBV6-4 with TRBJ1-2; the D is unclear. CDR3 length: 14 amino acids. Germline V gene lookup returns CDR1 MRHNA and CDR2 SNTAGT. V lost 3 bases and J 5 bases, leaving 13 bases between the germline ends. CDR3 region: CASSEQSSGYGYTF. CDR3 in DNA: TGTGCCAGCAGTGAGCAGTCCTCGGGATATGGCTACACCTTC.

The chain has TRBV7-2 and TRBJ1-2, with 8 positions matching TRBD1. Trimming removed 3 bases from V and 6 bases from J; junction bases left unmatched: 0. This CDR3 has 12 amino acids. Germline V gene data show CDR1 as SGHTA and CDR2 as FQGNSA. The CDR3 spells CASSLDRDGYTF. In DNA form, the CDR3 reads TGTGCCAGCAGCTTGGACAGGGATGGCTACACCTTC.

About this clonotype: A much more abundant neighbour one base away suggests this may be a read error. The chain recombines TRBV19 with TRBJ1-1; TRBD1 matches at 7 bases. Germline assignment: CDR1 LNHDA and CDR2 SQIVND (reference sequence). The CDR3 is 13 amino acids. The CDR3 is CTSSVTGKAEAFF. The CDR3, as DNA: TGTACCAGTAGTGTGACAGGGAAAGCTGAAGCTTTCTTT.

The chain joins TRBV7-9 to TRBJ2-1; 15 bases are a match to TRBD2. With 4 bases clipped from V and 8 bases from J, the junction kept 3 bases outside the gene matches. CDR1 and CDR2 from the germline V gene are SEHNR and FQNEAQ (reference sequence). This CDR3 contains 15 residues. The CDR3 DNA reads as TGTGCCAGCAGCTCGGGACTAGCGGGAGGTCATGAGCAGTTCTTC. Translation gives CASSSGLAGGHEQFF.

The chain recombines TRBV10-1 with TRBJ2-2; 9 positions match TRBD2. Trimming at V came to 3 bases and at J to 7 bases, leaving 9 bases not matched to a gene. This CDR3 region has 16 residues. Germline loops: CDR1 WNHNN, CDR2 SYGVQD (reference sequence). The CDR3 here is CASSDPSGTAGGELFF. DNA for the CDR3: TGCGCCAGCAGTGACCCTAGCGGGACGGCGGGCGGGGAGCTGTTTTTT.

This clonotype has a handful of counts. The chain is built from TRBV4-1 and TRBJ1-1; D is uncertain. V lost 4 bases and J 0 bases, leaving 12 bases between the germline ends. This CDR3 contains 15 residues. Germline-derived CDR1 and CDR2 are MGHRA and YSYEKL. The CDR3, as DNA: TGCGCCAGCAGCCCTCTAACGGTTTTGAACACTGAAGCTTTCTTT. Residues: CASSPLTVLNTEAFF.

This clonotype was found many times. The rearrangement links TRBV18 to TRBJ1-1; weak D call: TRBD1 (5 bases). V gave up 2 bases and J gave up 4 bases, with 23 bases separating them. In germline, CDR1 is KGHSH, CDR2 LQKENI. CDR3 length: 18 amino acids. The CDR3: CASSPSVPSGAGSTEAFF. As DNA, the CDR3 is TGTGCCAGCTCACCATCGGTTCCTAGCGGGGCCGGGAGCACTGAAGCTTTCTTT.

This clonotype was recorded a few times. V is TRBV12-3 or TRBV12-4 and J is TRBJ2-7; D might be TRBD1 or TRBD2, each matching 5 bases. This CDR3 region has 16 residues. The ends were cut back, 4 bases at V and 2 bases at J, with 18 bases in the middle. CDR3 in amino acids: CASSSPWGVGPYEQYF. The CDR3 DNA follows: TGTGCCAGCAGTTCGCCTTGGGGAGTGGGGCCCTACGAGCAGTACTTC.

This clonotype was recorded many times. The chain has TRBV10-3 and TRBJ1-2; 7 bases agree with TRBD1. V gave up 3 bases and J gave up 0 bases; unmatched junction bases: 10. Germline V gives CDR1 ENHRY, CDR2 SYGVKD. This CDR3 region has 17 residues. This CDR3 reads CAISERGSGQANYGYTF. The DNA of the CDR3 is TGTGCCATCAGTGAACGGGGGAGCGGACAGGCTAACTATGGCTACACCTTC.

This clonotype was counted many times. The chain employs TRBV10-3 and TRBJ2-5; 9 nucleotides agree with TRBD2. CDR1 is ENHRY and CDR2 is SYGVKD in the germline V gene. V shed 3 bases, J shed 2 bases, and the junction held 7 bases outside the gene matches. The CDR3 is made up of 16 amino acids. CDR3 DNA: TGTGCCATCAGTGACAATATAGCGGGAGCTCAAGAGACCCAGTACTTC. This codes for CAISDNIAGAQETQYF.

The V and J genes are TRBV28 and TRBJ2-5; 8 bases are a match to TRBD1. Germline CDR1 MDHEN, CDR2 SYDVKM. J lost 7 bases, V lost 2 bases, and 9 bases had no gene match. CDR3 length: 15 residues. The CDR3: CASSLLRRGLVTQYF. In DNA form, the CDR3 reads TGTGCCAGCAGTTTACTACGCAGGGGGCTGGTGACCCAGTACTTC.

This clonotype was recorded once. CDR3 nucleotides: TGTGCCAGCAGTTTTCAGGGACTTGACACCGGGGAGCTGTTTTTT. As protein: CASSFQGLDTGELFF. V and J are TRBV27 and TRBJ2-2; possible D gene TRBD2, 6 bases. CDR3 length: 15 residues. The germline V and J ends were trimmed by 3 bases and 3 bases, with 11 bases remaining between them. Germline V CDR1 and CDR2: MNHEY, SMNVEV (reference sequence).

This clonotype was seen ten or more times. This chain links TRBV12-3 or TRBV12-4 with TRBJ1-4; 9 nucleotides align to TRBD1. The V gene end was trimmed by 5 bases and the J gene end by 8 bases; junction bases not matched to a gene: 9. The CDR3 sequence is 15 residues long. CDR3 loop: CASSPGQGIEEKLFF. CDR3 bases: TGTGCCAGCAGTCCCGGACAGGGGATCGAGGAAAAACTGTTTTTT.

The gene calls are TRBV5-1 and TRBJ2-7; no reliable D call. Trimming took 4 bases from V and 1 from J, leaving 12 bases between them. This CDR3 is 14 amino acids long. Germline CDR1 is SGHRS and CDR2 is YFSETQ. Here the CDR3 reads CASSPATLSYEQYF. As DNA, the CDR3 is TGCGCCAGCAGCCCCGCAACCCTTTCCTACGAGCAGTACTTC.

This clonotype was seen ten or more times. V gene TRBV28 combines with J gene TRBJ2-5; 8 nucleotides agree with TRBD2. Germline loops: CDR1 MDHEN, CDR2 SYDVKM. J gave up 3 bases and V 7 bases, and 4 bases lay outside the gene matches. The CDR3 is made up of 13 amino acids. CDR3 sequence reads: CASTAAGEETQYF. The CDR3 DNA reads as TGTGCCAGCACCGCAGCGGGAGAAGAGACCCAGTACTTC.

Of note for this clonotype: Germline is not matched at one junction end, which may reflect a read error. This chain joins TRBV6-6 and TRBJ2-2; the D gene is possibly TRBD2 (6 bases). Germline V gene lookup returns CDR1 MNHNY and CDR2 SVGAGI (reference sequence). The length of the CDR3 is 13 residues. The CDR3 DNA follows: TGTGTCAGCATAGCGGTGAACACCGGGGAGCTGTTTTTT. Translated: CVSIAVNTGELFF.

The rearrangement uses TRBV30 and TRBJ1-1; D is possibly TRBD1 (5 bases). Trimming removed 2 bases from V and 4 bases from J, with 14 bases in between. The CDR3 is 14 amino acids. Looked up from germline, CDR1 is GTSNPN and CDR2 is SVGIG (reference sequence). The CDR3 protein is CAWSLTPGATEAFF. The CDR3 coding sequence is TGTGCCTGGAGTTTGACACCTGGGGCCACTGAAGCTTTCTTT.

This clonotype came up a few times. The chain is built from TRBV20-1 and TRBJ2-4; TRBD1 might be the D (5 bases). The germline V gene encodes CDR1 DFQATT and CDR2 SNEGSKA (reference sequence). The CDR3 sequence is 16 residues long. V dropped 6 bases and J dropped 0 bases, with 18 bases sitting between them. As DNA, the CDR3 is TGCAGTGCGAGAAGGGGCCACAGACTAGCCAAAAACATTCAGTACTTC. Residues: CSARRGHRLAKNIQYF.

This chain joins TRBV12-3 or TRBV12-4 and TRBJ2-4; D uncertain. The CDR3 loop spans 14 amino acids. Trimming removed 3 bases at V and 5 bases at J, with 11 bases between. CDR3 residues: CASSFAGAENIQYF. DNA for the CDR3: TGTGCCAGCAGTTTTGCTGGTGCTGAAAACATTCAGTACTTC.

This clonotype came up a few times. V usage is TRBV6-2 or TRBV6-3 and J usage is TRBJ2-1; tentatively, D is TRBD1 or TRBD2 (5 bases each). Germline CDR1 MNHEY, CDR2 SVGEGT. V shed 7 bases and J shed 6 bases, with 16 bases lying between them. CDR3 length: 14 residues. Here the CDR3 reads CASIWDPKTNEQFF. DNA of the CDR3: TGTGCCAGCATATGGGACCCCAAGACCAATGAGCAGTTCTTC.

CDR3 nucleotide sequence: TGTGCCAGCAGTCCCAGCATCCAGAGCCCTCTGGGGCCCCAGCATTTT. Protein: CASSPSIQSPLGPQHF. This rearrangement joins TRBV28 to TRBJ1-5; unclear D gene. CDR1 and CDR2 from the germline V gene are MDHEN and SYDVKM. This CDR3 region has 16 residues. Trimming left V 5 bases short and J 9 bases short, with 23 bases between. Variable domain in full (rest from reference TRBV28 and TRBJ1-5): DVKVTQSSRYLVKRTGEKVFLECVQDMDHENMFWYRQDPGLGLRLIYFSYDVKMKEKGDIPEGYSVSREKKERFSLILESASTNQTSMYLCASSPSIQSPLGPQHFGDGTRLSIL.

Many counts were recorded for this clonotype. V usage is TRBV5-1 and J usage is TRBJ2-7, with 12 bases lining up with TRBD2. The trim removed 2 bases at V and 5 bases at J, leaving 8 bases unmatched. There are 16 residues in the CDR3. The germline V gene encodes CDR1 SGHRS and CDR2 YFSETQ. In DNA, the CDR3 is TGCGCCAGCAGCTTAGAACTAGCGGGAGGAAGAGACGAGCAGTACTTC. Amino acid sequence: CASSLELAGGRDEQYF.

This clonotype was seen more than once but under ten times. V usage is TRBV4-1 and J usage is TRBJ2-5; D possibly uses TRBD1 or TRBD2 (5 bases each). The CDR3 sequence is 13 residues long. Germline values: CDR1 MGHRA, CDR2 YSYEKL. V was clipped by 4 bases and J by 7 bases, with 13 bases between them. The CDR3 spells CASSPDSRGTQYF. DNA for the CDR3: TGCGCCAGCAGCCCCGACAGCCGGGGGACCCAGTACTTC.

This clonotype was observed many times. The gene calls are TRBV28 and TRBJ2-3, with 9 bases aligning to TRBD2. This CDR3 region has 19 residues. The trim removed 3 bases at V and 3 bases at J, leaving 16 bases unmatched. Germline values: CDR1 MDHEN, CDR2 SYDVKM. CDR3 amino acids: CASSLRLAVHPTETDTQYF. CDR3 bases: TGTGCCAGCAGTTTGAGACTAGCGGTCCACCCGACAGAGACAGATACGCAGTATTTT.

The table lists this clonotype with many counts. The chain uses TRBV28 and TRBJ2-1, with 7 nucleotides matching TRBD1. From germline, CDR1 is MDHEN and CDR2 SYDVKM. The CDR3 is 14 amino acids. J was trimmed by 5 bases and V by 10 bases; bases with no gene match: 11. The CDR3 region has the DNA TGTGCCATACGACAGGGAAGGACCCACAATGAGCAGTTCTTC. It translates to CAIRQGRTHNEQFF.

The chain employs TRBV27 and TRBJ2-7, with 8 bases matching TRBD1. The germline V gene encodes CDR1 MNHEY and CDR2 SMNVEV (reference sequence). After removal of 6 bases from V and 3 bases from J, the junction contained 7 bases not matched to a gene. The CDR3 is 14 residues long. The CDR3 region is CASRTGDGLYEQYF. In nucleotides, the CDR3 is TGTGCCAGCAGGACAGGGGATGGCCTCTACGAGCAGTACTTC.

This clonotype has more than one count but fewer than ten. This chain joins TRBV6-1 and TRBJ1-1; perhaps TRBD1 as D (5 bases). This CDR3 region has 16 residues. Trimming took 4 bases from V and 1 from J, leaving 16 bases between them. CDR1 is MNHNS and CDR2 is SASEGT in the germline V gene. CDR3 sequence (DNA): TGTGCCAGCAGTGCCTTATCGGGGCCCCCGAACACTGAAGCTTTCTTT. Translated, it gives CASSALSGPPNTEAFF.

The J gene is TRBJ1-2, the V gene TRBV5-5; a possible D gene is TRBD1 (5 bases). There are 13 residues in the CDR3. The germline gives CDR1 SGHKS, CDR2 YYEKEE (reference sequence). V lost 0 bases to trimming and J lost 8 bases, with 11 bases between them. The CDR3 is CASSLGGDSGYTF. The CDR3 DNA follows: TGTGCCAGCAGCTTGGGGGGGGACTCGGGCTACACCTTC.

In this sample, this clonotype turned up many times. The genes are TRBV19 and TRBJ2-1; the match to TRBD1 covers 10 bases. There are 16 residues in the CDR3. The V gene end was trimmed by 1 base and the J gene end by 7 bases; junction bases not matched to a gene: 7. Germline CDR1 is LNHDA and CDR2 is SQIVND (reference sequence). CDR3 coding DNA: TGTGCCAGTAGTATAGGTCCGACAGGGGGCGGGAATGAGCAGTTCTTC. It is translated as CASSIGPTGGGNEQFF.